Described below is a single TCR beta chain sequence and its context. Its antigen is currently not known. No much larger clonotype is one base removed from it; base qualities were not supplied. The source of the sample is a study of immune cell composition in non-small cell lung cancer (dated by TCRdb to about 2017). Looking at the study overall: Histologic subtype, mostly lung adenocarcinoma or squamous cell carcinoma, was determined with H&E together with p63, CK5, Napsin A and TTF-1 immunohistochemistry. Adaptive Biotechnologies TCR-beta sequencing was carried out on 34 paired NSCLC tumour and non-adjacent lung specimens, as well as on about 25 tumour-only specimens. For supplementary cohort #1, made up of 10 lung adenocarcinoma cases, paired tumour/lung TCR-beta sequencing was done and TIL populations were generated so that tumour reactivity could be assessed. Several tumour specimens with TCR-beta data were rare histological subtypes and were excluded from the subtype comparisons. What the study reported, not specific to this receptor: Across some ten adenocarcinoma cases, TIL tumour reactivity correlated strongly with maximal tumour-associated clone frequency but not with overall clonality. Nearly half of NSCLC cases had tumour-associated clones >0.5%, found in less than 40% of adenocarcinomas compared with more than 60% of squamous carcinomas. The reactivity cohort was only roughly eleven cases, and tumour-reactive clones were not shown to share sequences with the dominant in vivo tumour-associated clones. No significant correlation was found between smoking pack-years and tumour TCR-beta clonality.

A two-step multiplex PCR amplified TCR-beta CDR3 regions from genomic DNA, and the second step of the PCR added Illumina-compatible adaptors. TCR-beta immunosequencing was performed on an Illumina platform as a commercial immunoSEQ service. In the authors' own workflow: Repertoires were described by productive clonality and by Top 10 Clones, which is the percentage of T-cell templates coming from the ten most frequent sequences. Values of productive clonality ranged from 0 to 1, with a monoclonal population indicated by a value of 1. Using log10 scatter plots, tumour-associated clones were identified as sequences that made up at least 0.1% of tumour T-cell templates yet were absent from the matched non-adjacent lung. Two-group comparisons used Student's t-tests, stages used ANOVA, and relationships used linear regression, analysed in GraphPad Prism7 and R. The table comes from immuneACCESS by way of TCRdb, which keeps in-frame sequences with V and J called. Part of the clones is missing from these tables; in studies checked, under half for an unresolved V gene and the rest for unknown reasons. Clone size and the V and J calls come from that table; the DNA yielded D and trimming. In all, the sample holds some 1,700 clones, and 50% to 70% of those were seen once. Of the sample, just over 15% is held by the ten largest clones.

Non-adjacent lung tissue from the same patient, taken as far from the tumour as possible and at least 3 cm away, was used for the normal lung samples. From frozen aliquots of unsorted single-cell suspensions, genomic DNA was isolated using the QIAamp DNA kit. Tissues were received within 2 hours of resection and processed immediately into single-cell suspensions. Tissue was mechanically dissociated and enzymatically digested with DNase I, collagenase I and hyaluronidase for approximately 31 minutes at 37 °C, then filtered and RBC-lysed. Sequences LGHNA (CDR1) and YSLEER (CDR2) are obtained from the germline V gene. The CDR3 spans 16 residues, from the cysteine through the phenylalanine. The entry retains the CDR3 DNA only, 48 bases that are in frame from base 1. The trim is 0 bases for V and 0 bases for J, with a gap of 9 bases between the germline ends.

The V and J genes are TRBV4-3 and TRBJ2-1; no D gene is confidently identified. This clonotype originated in a human donor with non-small cell lung cancer. The source material was non-adjacent lung tissue. The nucleotide sequence is TGCGCCAGCAGCCAAGAGCTTGGCGGCTCCTACAATGAGCAGTTCTTC. This translates into CASSQELGGSYNEQFF.